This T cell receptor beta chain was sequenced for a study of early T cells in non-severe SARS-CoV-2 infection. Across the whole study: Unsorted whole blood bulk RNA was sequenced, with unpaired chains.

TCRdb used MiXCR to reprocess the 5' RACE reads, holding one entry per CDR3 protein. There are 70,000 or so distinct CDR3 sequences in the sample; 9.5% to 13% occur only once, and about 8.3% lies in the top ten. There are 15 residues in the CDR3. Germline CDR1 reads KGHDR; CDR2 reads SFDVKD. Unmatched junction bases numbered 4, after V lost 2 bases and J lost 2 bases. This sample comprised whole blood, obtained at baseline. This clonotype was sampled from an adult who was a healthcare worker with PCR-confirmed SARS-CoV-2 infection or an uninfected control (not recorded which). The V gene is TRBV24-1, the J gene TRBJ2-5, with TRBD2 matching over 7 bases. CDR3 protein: CATSDSRLAQETQYF. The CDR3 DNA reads TGTGCCACCAGTGATTCTCGACTAGCTCAAGAGACCCAGTACTTC.